This T cell receptor (beta chain) was sequenced during a study of technical replicates of blood from several donors. Germline V gene lookup returns CDR1 ENHRY and CDR2 SYGVKD. CDR3 length: 14 residues. Deletions cut 2 bases from V and 5 bases from J, with 9 bases between. Sequencing was performed with immunoSEQ multiplex PCR; in TCRdb, only in-frame clones are kept and a portion is missing. The repertoire holds approximately 59,000 clones, more than 90% seen once, with roughly 3.1% in the top ten. The V call is TRBV10-3, the J call TRBJ1-4; D is possibly TRBD1 (5 bases). The sequenced material came from PBMCs. This clonotype was obtained from a human donor in good health. Some clones in this sample may be carry-over from other donors' samples. The CDR3 sequence: CAISEGAANEKLFF. The CDR3 DNA sequence: TGTGCCATCAGTGAGGGGGCAGCGAATGAAAAACTGTTTTTT.